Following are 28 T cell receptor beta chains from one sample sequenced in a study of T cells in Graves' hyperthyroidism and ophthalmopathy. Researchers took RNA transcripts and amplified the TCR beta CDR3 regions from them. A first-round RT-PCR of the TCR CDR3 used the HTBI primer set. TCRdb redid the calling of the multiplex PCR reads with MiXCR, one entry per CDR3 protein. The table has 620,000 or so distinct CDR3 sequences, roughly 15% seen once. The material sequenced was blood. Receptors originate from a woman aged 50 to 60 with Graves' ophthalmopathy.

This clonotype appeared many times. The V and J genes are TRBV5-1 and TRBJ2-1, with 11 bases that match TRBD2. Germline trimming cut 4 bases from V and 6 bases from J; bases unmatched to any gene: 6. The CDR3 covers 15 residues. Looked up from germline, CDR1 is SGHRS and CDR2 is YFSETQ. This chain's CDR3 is CASSLLAGVINEQFF. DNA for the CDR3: TGCGCCAGCAGCCTACTAGCGGGAGTAATCAATGAGCAGTTCTTC.

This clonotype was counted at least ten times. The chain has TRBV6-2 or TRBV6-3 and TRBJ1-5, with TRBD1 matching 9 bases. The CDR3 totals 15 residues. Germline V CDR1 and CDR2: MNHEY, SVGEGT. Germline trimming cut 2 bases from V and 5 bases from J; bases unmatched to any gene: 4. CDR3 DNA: TGTGCCAGCAGTTACGTCACAGGGGGCTATCAGCCCCAGCATTTT. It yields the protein CASSYVTGGYQPQHF.

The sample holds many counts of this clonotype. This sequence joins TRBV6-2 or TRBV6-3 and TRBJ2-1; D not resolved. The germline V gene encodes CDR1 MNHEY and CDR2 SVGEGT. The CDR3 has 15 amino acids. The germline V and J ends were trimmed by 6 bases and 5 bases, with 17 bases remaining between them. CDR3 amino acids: CASSPVGFPNNEQFF. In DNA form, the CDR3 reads TGTGCCAGCAGCCCCGTAGGTTTTCCTAACAATGAGCAGTTCTTC.

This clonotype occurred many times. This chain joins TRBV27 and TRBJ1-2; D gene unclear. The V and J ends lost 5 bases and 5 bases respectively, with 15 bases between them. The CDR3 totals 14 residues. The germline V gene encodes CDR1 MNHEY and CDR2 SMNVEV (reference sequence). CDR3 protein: CASSGGPGLYGYTF. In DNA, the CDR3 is TGTGCCAGCAGTGGTGGGCCTGGGTTGTATGGCTACACCTTC.

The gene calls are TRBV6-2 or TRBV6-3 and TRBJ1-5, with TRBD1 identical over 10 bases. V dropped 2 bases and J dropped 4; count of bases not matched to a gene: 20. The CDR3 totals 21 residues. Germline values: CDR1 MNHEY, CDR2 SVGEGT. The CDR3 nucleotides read TGTGCCAGCAGTTACGGGGGACAGGGGTTTCAAGTTCGGAGCACAAATCAGCCCCAGCATTTT. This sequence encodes CASSYGGQGFQVRSTNQPQHF.

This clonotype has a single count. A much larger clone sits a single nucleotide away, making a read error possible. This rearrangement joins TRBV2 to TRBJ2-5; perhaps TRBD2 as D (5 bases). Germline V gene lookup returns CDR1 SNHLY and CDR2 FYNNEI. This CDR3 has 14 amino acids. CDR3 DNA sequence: TGTGCCAACAGTAATGACGGGAAAATAGAGACCCAGTACTTC. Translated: CANSNDGKIETQYF.

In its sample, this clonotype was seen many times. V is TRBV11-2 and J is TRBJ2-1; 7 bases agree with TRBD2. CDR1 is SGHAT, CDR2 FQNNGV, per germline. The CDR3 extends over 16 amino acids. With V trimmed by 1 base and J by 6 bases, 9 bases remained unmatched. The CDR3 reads CASSLGRLAAINEQFF. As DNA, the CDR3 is TGTGCCAGCAGCTTAGGTCGGCTAGCGGCGATCAATGAGCAGTTCTTC. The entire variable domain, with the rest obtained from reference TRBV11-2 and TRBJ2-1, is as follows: EAGVAQSPRYKIIEKRQSVAFWCNPISGHATLYWYQQILGQGPKLLIQFQNNGVVDDSQLPKDRFSAERLKGVDSTLKIQPAKLEDSAVYLCASSLGRLAAINEQFFGPGTRLTVL.

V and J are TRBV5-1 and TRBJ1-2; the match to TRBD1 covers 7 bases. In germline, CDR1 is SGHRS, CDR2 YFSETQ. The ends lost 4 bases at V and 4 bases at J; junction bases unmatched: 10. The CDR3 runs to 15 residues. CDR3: CASSPGQTISYGYTF. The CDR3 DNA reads TGCGCCAGCAGCCCGGGACAGACAATAAGCTATGGCTACACCTTC.

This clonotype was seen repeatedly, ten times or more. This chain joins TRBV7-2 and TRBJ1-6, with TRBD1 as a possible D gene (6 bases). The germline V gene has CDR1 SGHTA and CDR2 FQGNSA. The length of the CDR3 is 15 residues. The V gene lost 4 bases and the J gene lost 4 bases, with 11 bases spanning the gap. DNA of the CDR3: TGTGCCAGCAGCTCTCGCAGGGGTTATAATTCACCCCTCCACTTT. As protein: CASSSRRGYNSPLHF.

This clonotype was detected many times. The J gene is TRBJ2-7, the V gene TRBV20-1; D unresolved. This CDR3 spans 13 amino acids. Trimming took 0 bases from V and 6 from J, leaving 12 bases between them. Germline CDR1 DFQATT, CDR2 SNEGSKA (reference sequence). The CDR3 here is CSARDLTRPEQYF. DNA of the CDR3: TGCAGTGCTAGAGATCTCACCCGGCCCGAGCAGTACTTC.

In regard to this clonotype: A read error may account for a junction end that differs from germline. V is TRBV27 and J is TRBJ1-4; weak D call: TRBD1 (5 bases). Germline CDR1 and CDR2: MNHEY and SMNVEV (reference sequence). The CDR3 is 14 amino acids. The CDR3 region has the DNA TGTGCCAGCGGTTTGTGGGGGACTAATGAAAAACTGTTTTTT. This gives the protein CASGLWGTNEKLFF.

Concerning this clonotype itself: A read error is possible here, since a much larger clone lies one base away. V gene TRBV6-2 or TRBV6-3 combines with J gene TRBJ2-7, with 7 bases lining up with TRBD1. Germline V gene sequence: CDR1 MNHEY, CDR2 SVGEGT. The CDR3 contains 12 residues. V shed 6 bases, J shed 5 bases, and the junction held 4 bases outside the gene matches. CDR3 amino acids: CASRKDRHEQYF. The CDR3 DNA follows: TGTGCCAGCAGGAAGGACAGGCACGAGCAGTACTTC.

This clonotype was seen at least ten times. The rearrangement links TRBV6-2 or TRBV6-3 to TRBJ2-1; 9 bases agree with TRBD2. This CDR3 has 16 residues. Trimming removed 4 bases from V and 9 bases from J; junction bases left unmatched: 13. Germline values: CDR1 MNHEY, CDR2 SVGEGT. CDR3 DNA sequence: TGTGCCAGCAGTTCGAGGCGGGAGGGCCCTTTCGGTGAGCAGTTCTTC. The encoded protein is CASSSRREGPFGEQFF.

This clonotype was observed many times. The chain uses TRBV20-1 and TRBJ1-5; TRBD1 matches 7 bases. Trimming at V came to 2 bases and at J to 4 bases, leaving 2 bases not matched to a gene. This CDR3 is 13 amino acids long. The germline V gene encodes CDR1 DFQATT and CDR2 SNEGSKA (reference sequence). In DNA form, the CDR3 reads TGCAGTGCTAGAAGGGGGCGGAATCAGCCCCAGCATTTT. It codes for CSARRGRNQPQHF.

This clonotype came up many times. CDR3 region: CSAPQGSQETQYF. The CDR3 DNA reads TGCAGTGCACCCCAGGGGAGCCAAGAGACCCAGTACTTC. The chain joins TRBV20-1 to TRBJ2-5; D may be TRBD1 (6 bases). CDR3 length: 13 residues. The V gene's germline CDR1 is DFQATT and CDR2 SNEGSKA (reference sequence). V was shortened by 6 bases and J by 1 base, with 12 bases between the two germline ends.

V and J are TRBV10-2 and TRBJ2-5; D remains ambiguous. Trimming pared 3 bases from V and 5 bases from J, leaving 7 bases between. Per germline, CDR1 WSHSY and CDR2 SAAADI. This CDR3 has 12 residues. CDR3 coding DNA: TGCGCCAGCAGTGAAGGGTCGGAGACCCAGTACTTC. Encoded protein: CASSEGSETQYF.

CDR3 protein: CSVTQTDYEQYF. DNA for the CDR3: TGCAGCGTTACACAGACAGACTACGAGCAGTACTTC. V and J are TRBV29-1 and TRBJ2-7, with D maybe TRBD1 (5 bases). Germline V CDR1 and CDR2: SQVTM, ANQGSEA. CDR3 size: 12 residues. V was cut by 5 bases and J by 3 bases, with 11 bases left in between.

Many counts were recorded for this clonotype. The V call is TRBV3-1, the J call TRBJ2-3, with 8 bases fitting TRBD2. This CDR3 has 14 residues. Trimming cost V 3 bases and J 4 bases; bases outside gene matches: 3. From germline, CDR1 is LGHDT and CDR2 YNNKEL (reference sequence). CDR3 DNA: TGTGCCAGCAGCCATAGCGGGACCCCAGATACGCAGTATTTT. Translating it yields CASSHSGTPDTQYF.

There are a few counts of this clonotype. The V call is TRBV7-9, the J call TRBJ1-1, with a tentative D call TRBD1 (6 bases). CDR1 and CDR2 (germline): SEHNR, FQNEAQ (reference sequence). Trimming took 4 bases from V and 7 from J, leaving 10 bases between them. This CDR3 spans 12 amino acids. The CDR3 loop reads CASSSGTLEAFF. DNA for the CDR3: TGTGCCAGCAGCTCCGGGACACTTGAAGCTTTCTTT.

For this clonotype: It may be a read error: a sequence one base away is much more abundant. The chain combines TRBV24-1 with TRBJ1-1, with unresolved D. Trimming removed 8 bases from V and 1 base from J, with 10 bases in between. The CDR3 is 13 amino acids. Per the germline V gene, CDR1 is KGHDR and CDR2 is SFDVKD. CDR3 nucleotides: TGTGCCACCATGGGGAGAGAGAACACTGAAGCTTTCTTT. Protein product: CATMGRENTEAFF.

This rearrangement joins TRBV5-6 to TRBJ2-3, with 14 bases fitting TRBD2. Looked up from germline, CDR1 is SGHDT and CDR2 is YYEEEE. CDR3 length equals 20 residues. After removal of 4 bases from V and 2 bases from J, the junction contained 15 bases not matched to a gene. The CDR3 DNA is TGTGCCAGCAGCCCACCTCCCCAACGACTAGCGGGAGGGTACACAGATACGCAGTATTTT. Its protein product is CASSPPPQRLAGGYTDTQYF.

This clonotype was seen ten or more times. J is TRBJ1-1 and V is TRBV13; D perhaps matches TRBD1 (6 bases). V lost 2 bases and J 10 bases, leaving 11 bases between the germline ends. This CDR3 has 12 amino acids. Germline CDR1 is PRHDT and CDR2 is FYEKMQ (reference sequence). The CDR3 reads CASSLTRGGAFF. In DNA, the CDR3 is TGTGCCAGCAGCTTAACTAGGGGGGGAGCTTTCTTT.

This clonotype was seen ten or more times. The CDR3 here is CASSQERLVGEQYF. For the CDR3, the DNA is TGCGCCAGCAGCCAAGAACGACTAGTGGGCGAGCAGTACTTC. V gene TRBV4-3 combines with J gene TRBJ2-7, with D tentatively TRBD2 (6 bases). Germline values: CDR1 LGHNA, CDR2 YSLEER. V shed 0 bases and J shed 6 bases, with 12 bases lying between them. This CDR3 spans 14 amino acids.

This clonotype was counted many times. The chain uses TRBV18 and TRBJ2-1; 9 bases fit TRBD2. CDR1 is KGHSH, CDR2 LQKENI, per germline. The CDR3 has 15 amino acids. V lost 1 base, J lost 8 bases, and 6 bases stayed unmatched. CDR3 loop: CASSPLLAGTDEQFF. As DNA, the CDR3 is TGTGCCAGCTCACCACTCCTAGCGGGAACGGATGAGCAGTTCTTC.

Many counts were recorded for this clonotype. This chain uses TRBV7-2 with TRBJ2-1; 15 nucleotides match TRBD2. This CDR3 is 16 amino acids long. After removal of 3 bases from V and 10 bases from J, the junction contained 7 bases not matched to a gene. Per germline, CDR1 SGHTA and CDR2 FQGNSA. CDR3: CASSFRTSGRVGEQFF. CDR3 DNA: TGTGCCAGCAGCTTTCGGACTAGCGGGAGGGTAGGGGAGCAGTTCTTC.

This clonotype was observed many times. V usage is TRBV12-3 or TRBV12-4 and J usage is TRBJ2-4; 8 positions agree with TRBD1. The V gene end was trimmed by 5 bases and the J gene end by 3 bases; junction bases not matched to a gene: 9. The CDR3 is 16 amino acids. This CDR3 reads CASSPDRGVGKNIQYF. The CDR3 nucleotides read TGTGCCAGCAGTCCTGACAGGGGAGTAGGCAAAAACATTCAGTACTTC.

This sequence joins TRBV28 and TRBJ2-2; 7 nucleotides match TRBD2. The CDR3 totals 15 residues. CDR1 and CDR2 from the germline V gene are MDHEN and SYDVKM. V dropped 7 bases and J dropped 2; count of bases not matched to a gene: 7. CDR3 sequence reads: CASKWGRVNTGELFF. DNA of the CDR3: TGTGCCAGCAAATGGGGGAGGGTCAACACCGGGGAGCTGTTTTTT.

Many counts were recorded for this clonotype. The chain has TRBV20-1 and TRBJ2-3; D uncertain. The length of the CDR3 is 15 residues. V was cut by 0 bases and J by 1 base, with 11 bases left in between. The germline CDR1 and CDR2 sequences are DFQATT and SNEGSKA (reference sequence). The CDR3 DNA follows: TGCAGTGCTAGAGATATGCGATCCGGCACAGATACGCAGTATTTT. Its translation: CSARDMRSGTDTQYF.